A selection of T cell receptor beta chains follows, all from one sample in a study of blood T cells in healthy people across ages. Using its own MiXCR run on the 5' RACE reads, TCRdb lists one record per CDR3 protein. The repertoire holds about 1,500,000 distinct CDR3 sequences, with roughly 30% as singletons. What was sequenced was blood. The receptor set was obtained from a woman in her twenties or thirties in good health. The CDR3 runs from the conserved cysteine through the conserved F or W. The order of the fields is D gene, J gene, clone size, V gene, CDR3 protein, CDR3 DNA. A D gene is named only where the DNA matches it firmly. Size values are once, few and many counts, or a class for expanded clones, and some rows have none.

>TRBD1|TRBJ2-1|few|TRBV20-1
CSAPGTGGPGEQFF
TGCAGTGCCCCGGGGACAGGGGGACCTGGTGAGCAGTTCTTC
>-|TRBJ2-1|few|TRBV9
CASSPGPPSNEQFF
TGTGCCAGCAGCCCAGGGCCTCCCTCCAATGAGCAGTTCTTC
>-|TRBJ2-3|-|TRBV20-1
CSAKVGLDTQYF
TGCAGTGCCAAAGTGGGACTCGATACGCAGTATTTT
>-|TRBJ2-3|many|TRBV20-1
CSASNRVGGTQYF
TGCAGTGCTAGTAACAGGGTAGGCGGTACGCAGTATTTT
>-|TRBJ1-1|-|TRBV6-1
CASTLAGRTEAFF
TGTGCCAGCACTCTCGCAGGGCGGACTGAAGCTTTCTTT
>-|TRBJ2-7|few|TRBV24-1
CATIMSHAYEQYF
TGTGCCACCATAATGAGTCACGCCTACGAGCAGTACTTC
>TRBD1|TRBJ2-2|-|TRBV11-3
CASSLVGQTVTGELFF
TGTGCCAGCAGCTTAGTGGGACAGACCGTTACCGGGGAGCTGTTTTTT
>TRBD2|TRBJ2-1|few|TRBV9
CASSVRLAGVGEQFF
TGTGCCAGCAGCGTTAGACTAGCGGGAGTTGGAGAGCAGTTCTTC
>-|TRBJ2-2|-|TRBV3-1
CASRLSPGRTGELFF
TGTGCCAGCAGACTGAGTCCAGGGCGGACCGGGGAGCTGTTTTTT
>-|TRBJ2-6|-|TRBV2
CASSDGIPGANVLTF
TGTGCCAGCAGTGACGGGATACCTGGGGCCAACGTCCTGACTTTC
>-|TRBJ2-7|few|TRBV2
CASSEAVRGLEQYF
TGTGCCAGCAGTGAAGCGGTACGGGGCCTCGAGCAGTACTTC
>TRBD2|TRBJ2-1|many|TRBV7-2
CASSLAGAGGYNEQFF
TGTGCCAGCAGCTTAGCGGGAGCGGGAGGCTACAATGAGCAGTTCTTC
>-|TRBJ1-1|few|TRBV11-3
CASSLGPGREAFF
TGTGCCAGCAGCTTAGGTCCGGGGCGAGAAGCTTTCTTT
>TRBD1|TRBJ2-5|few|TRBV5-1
CASSQGTGGDQETQYF
TGCGCCAGCAGCCAAGGGACAGGGGGCGACCAAGAGACCCAGTACTTC
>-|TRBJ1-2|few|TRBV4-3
CASSPIGDYGYTF
TGCGCCAGCAGCCCTATCGGGGACTATGGCTACACCTTC
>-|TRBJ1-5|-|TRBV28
CASSFPNRAQPQHF
TGTGCCAGCAGTTTCCCGAACAGGGCCCAGCCCCAGCATTTT
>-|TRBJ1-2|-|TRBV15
CATSRDGAGYGYTF
TGTGCCACCAGCAGAGACGGGGCAGGTTACGGCTACACCTTC
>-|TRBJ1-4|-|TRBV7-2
CASGLKADGKLFF
TGTGCCAGCGGCTTAAAGGCTGACGGAAAACTGTTTTTT
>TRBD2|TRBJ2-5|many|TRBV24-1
CATSDSGAGGIQETQYF
TGTGCCACCAGTGACTCTGGAGCGGGAGGAATCCAAGAGACCCAGTACTTC
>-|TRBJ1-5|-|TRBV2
CASARNGISNQPQHF
TGTGCCAGCGCCCGCAACGGGATTAGCAATCAGCCCCAGCATTTT
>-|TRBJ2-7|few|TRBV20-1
CSARDTHSYEQYF
TGCAGTGCTAGGGACACCCACTCCTACGAGCAGTACTTC
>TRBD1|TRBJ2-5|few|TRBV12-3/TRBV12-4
CASNLDRVWETQYF
TGTGCCAGCAATCTTGACAGGGTGTGGGAGACCCAGTACTTC
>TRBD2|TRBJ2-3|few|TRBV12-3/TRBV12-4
CASSLRTRGRQDTQYF
TGTGCCAGCAGTTTGCGGACTAGAGGGCGGCAAGATACGCAGTATTTT
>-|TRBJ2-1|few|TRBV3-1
CASSQGGGTYNEQFF
TGTGCCAGCAGCCAAGGGGGCGGGACATACAATGAGCAGTTCTTC
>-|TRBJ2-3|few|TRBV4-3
CASSQDVVETDTQYF
TGCGCCAGCAGCCAAGATGTGGTCGAGACAGATACGCAGTATTTT
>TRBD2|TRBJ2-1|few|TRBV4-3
CASSQDRGTSGSEQFF
TGCGCCAGCAGCCAAGATCGAGGGACTAGCGGGAGTGAGCAGTTCTTC
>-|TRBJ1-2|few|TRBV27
CASSGRVNYGYTF
TGTGCCAGCAGCGGCAGGGTGAACTATGGCTACACCTTC
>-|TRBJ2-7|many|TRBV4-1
CASSQLGRGHEQYF
TGCGCCAGCAGCCAGTTGGGCCGTGGTCACGAGCAGTACTTC
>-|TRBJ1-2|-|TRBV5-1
CASSLAVGDYGSTF
TGCGCCAGCAGCTTGGCCGTAGGGGACTATGGCTCCACCTTC
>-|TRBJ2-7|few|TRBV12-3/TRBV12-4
CASSARGLRSEQYF
TGTGCCAGCAGCGCGAGGGGTCTGAGGTCCGAGCAGTACTTC